This is a list of T cell receptor beta chains from one sample in a study of PD-1 blockade in mismatch repair-deficient tumors. Profiled with immunoSEQ multiplex PCR; TCRdb holds only in-frame clones, not every one. The table records tens of thousands of clones, 84% of them present only once. The source material was PBMCs, sampled before pembrolizumab treatment. Receptors were obtained from an adult with mismatch repair-deficient cancer. Each CDR3 is given with its conserved first and last residue. A D gene is named only where the DNA matches it firmly. A row's size may be missing; if present it is once, few, many or a size class.

cdr3_nt | cdr3_aa | d_call | j_call | v_call | clone_size
TGCGCCAGCAGCCAAACCGGGACTAGCGGAGAGACCCAGTACTTC | CASSQTGTSGETQYF | TRBD2 | TRBJ2-5 | TRBV4-1 | once
TGTGCCAGCAGTGGGCCGGGACAGAGTTTGAGCTCCTATAATTCACCCCTCCACTTT | CASSGPGQSLSSYNSPLHF | TRBD1 | TRBJ1-6 | TRBV6-1 | .
TGTGCCAGCAGGGGAGAGGGCAGCACCTACAATGAGCAGTTCTTC | CASRGEGSTYNEQFF | . | TRBJ2-1 | TRBV2 | .
TGTGCCAGAGAGCCGAAGCGGGAGGGCCTCGAGCAGTACTTC | CAREPKREGLEQYF | TRBD2 | TRBJ2-7 | TRBV2 | few
TGTGCCAGCAGGGAAGGTGGCCTGGAGACCCAGTACTTC | CASREGGLETQYF | . | TRBJ2-5 | TRBV6-1 | .
TGTGCCAGCAGCTTGGGGTGGGGCACTGGGGCCAACGTCCTGACTTTC | CASSLGWGTGANVLTF | . | TRBJ2-6 | TRBV9 | once
TGTGCCAGCAGTGAAGGGACTAGCGGGAGCAGGGGGACCCAGTACTTC | CASSEGTSGSRGTQYF | TRBD2 | TRBJ2-5 | TRBV6-1 | .
TGTGCCAGCAGACGGGACAGGAATAACTATGGCTACACCTTC | CASRRDRNNYGYTF | TRBD1 | TRBJ1-2 | TRBV2 | .
TGTGCCAGCAGTTTTGGGGGAGGGAACACTGAAGCTTTCTTT | CASSFGGGNTEAFF | . | TRBJ1-1 | TRBV27 | .
TGTGCCAGCTCACCAGCGGACAGGAGTTCACCCCTCCACTTT | CASSPADRSSPLHF | TRBD1 | TRBJ1-6 | TRBV18 | .
TGCGCCAGCACCCAACGTCCCGGGACAGGGGGCCACACTGAAGCTTTCTTT | CASTQRPGTGGHTEAFF | TRBD1 | TRBJ1-1 | TRBV5-1 | .
TGTGCCAGCAGCTTGGACAGGGGGCTCTTCAATGAGCAGTTCTTC | CASSLDRGLFNEQFF | TRBD1 | TRBJ2-1 | TRBV28 | .
TGTGCCAGCAGTGAGTCCGCCGACTGGCATCATTTT | CASSESADWHHF | . | TRBJ1-5 | TRBV2 | .
TGCGCCAGCAGCTTCGACGCGGGGTTAGATAATTCACCCCTCCACTTT | CASSFDAGLDNSPLHF | . | TRBJ1-6 | TRBV5-1 | .
TGTGCCAGCAGCAGAGGAGGGACAGGTAGAGAGACCCAGTACTTC | CASSRGGTGRETQYF | TRBD1 | TRBJ2-5 | TRBV28 | .
TGTGCCAGCTCAGCCCAGAGGGTCTCTGAAGCTTTCTTT | CASSAQRVSEAFF | . | TRBJ1-1 | TRBV18 | .
TGTGCCAGCAGCCAAGGGGCTAGCGGGAGGAATGAGCAGTTCTTC | CASSQGASGRNEQFF | TRBD2 | TRBJ2-1 | TRBV27 | few
TGCGCCAGCAGCTCCCCCTCTGGGAGGGCCCACGAGCAGTACTTC | CASSSPSGRAHEQYF | TRBD2 | TRBJ2-7 | TRBV5-1 | .
TGTGCCAGCAGTCCCCGGGACAGGGGGACACCGAACACTGAAGCTTTCTTT | CASSPRDRGTPNTEAFF | TRBD1 | TRBJ1-1 | TRBV27 | .
TGTGCCATCGGGGGGTGGGGCCTGTATAGCAATCAGCCCCAGCATTTT | CAIGGWGLYSNQPQHF | . | TRBJ1-5 | TRBV10-3 | .
TGTGCCAGCAGTGGACGGACTAGCGTCAATGAGCAGTTCTTC | CASSGRTSVNEQFF | TRBD2 | TRBJ2-1 | TRBV2 | .
TGTGCCAGCAGTTACTCGATAGGACAGGGCCATGGCTACACCTTC | CASSYSIGQGHGYTF | TRBD1 | TRBJ1-2 | TRBV6-5 | .
TGTGCCAGCAGCCCAGGACAGGGGCAGTCCTACGAGCAGTACTTC | CASSPGQGQSYEQYF | TRBD1 | TRBJ2-7 | TRBV7-6 | .
TGCGCCAGCAGTGAGCCGGAGTTACCGGTGGCTTTCTTT | CASSEPELPVAFF | . | TRBJ1-1 | TRBV10-2 | .
TGTGCCAGCAGAGGACAGGAGTTGAACGAGCAGTACTTC | CASRGQELNEQYF | TRBD1 | TRBJ2-7 | TRBV6-6 | .
TGTGCCAGCAGCGTACGGGACAGGGGTTCCGGGGCCAACGTCCTGACTTTC | CASSVRDRGSGANVLTF | TRBD1 | TRBJ2-6 | TRBV5-4 | .
TGCGCCAGCAGTGATGCGGGGAGAGGCTACGAGCAGTACTTC | CASSDAGRGYEQYF | . | TRBJ2-7 | TRBV10-1 | .
TGTGCCAGTAGTCGAGACAGGGCCACCTACAATGAGCAGTTCTTC | CASSRDRATYNEQFF | TRBD1 | TRBJ2-1 | TRBV19 | .
TGTGCCAGCAGCTCAGGAGACAGTGCGGGCTACACCTTC | CASSSGDSAGYTF | . | TRBJ1-2 | TRBV7-9 | few
TGTGCCAGCAGCTTTTCATACCGGGACAGTAGCAATCAGCCCCAGCATTTT | CASSFSYRDSSNQPQHF | TRBD1 | TRBJ1-5 | TRBV4-2 | .
TGTGCCAGCATGGAGTCGAACTATGGCTACACCTTC | CASMESNYGYTF | . | TRBJ1-2 | TRBV2 | .
TGTGCCAGCAGCCAGGGACTGGGAGGAAACACCATATATTTT | CASSQGLGGNTIYF | . | TRBJ1-3 | TRBV2 | .
TGCGCCAGCAGCCAAGACACCTACGAGCAGTACTTC | CASSQDTYEQYF | . | TRBJ2-7 | TRBV4-1 | .
TGTGCCAGCAGCGTCCGGACAGGGCTCACCGGGGAGCTGTTTTTT | CASSVRTGLTGELFF | TRBD1 | TRBJ2-2 | TRBV11-3 | .
TGTGCCAGCAGCATCGGACTACGAATTAGCACAGATACGCAGTATTTT | CASSIGLRISTDTQYF | . | TRBJ2-3 | TRBV28 | few
TGTGCCAGCAGCGTAGCGGCTTGGGACAGGGGACTCCACGAGCAGTACTTC | CASSVAAWDRGLHEQYF | TRBD1 | TRBJ2-7 | TRBV9 | few
TGTGCTAGTGGTCCTGGCACTGCAGGACAAAGTCGGGCCAACGTCCTGACTTTC | CASGPGTAGQSRANVLTF | . | TRBJ2-6 | TRBV12-5 | .
TGTGCCAGCAGCCCTACAGGGGGCGCATATAGTGAGCAGTTCTTC | CASSPTGGAYSEQFF | TRBD1 | TRBJ2-1 | TRBV11-3 | .
TGTGCCAGCCCCCTCGAACAGGTGAACACTGAAGCTTTCTTT | CASPLEQVNTEAFF | . | TRBJ1-1 | TRBV6-1 | .
TGTGCCAGCAGTGAAAGAGGTAGCGGGGGCGCCGATACGCAGTATTTT | CASSERGSGGADTQYF | TRBD2 | TRBJ2-3 | TRBV2 | .
TGTGCCAGCAGCGCACAGGGGGGTCAGCCCCAGCATTTT | CASSAQGGQPQHF | TRBD1 | TRBJ1-5 | TRBV5-8 | .
TGCGCCAGCAGCAGGGGGGGACTAGCGGGAGAGGAGGCGCAGTATTTT | CASSRGGLAGEEAQYF | TRBD2 | TRBJ2-3 | TRBV5-1 | .
TGCGCCAGCCCGAACAGGGGGCGGGTATCAGATACGCAGTATTTT | CASPNRGRVSDTQYF | TRBD1 | TRBJ2-3 | TRBV5-1 | .
TGTGCCAGCAGTTTATTTCCAAGTGACAGGGTATGGACCGGGGAGCTGTTTTTT | CASSLFPSDRVWTGELFF | TRBD1 | TRBJ2-2 | TRBV27 | .
TGTGCCAGCAGCCAACCCGGGACAGGCCTAAGGGAGCAGTACTTC | CASSQPGTGLREQYF | TRBD1 | TRBJ2-7 | TRBV14 | .
TGTGCCATCAGTAGCCAGGGGGCACCCCAGGTTTACGAGCAGTACTTC | CAISSQGAPQVYEQYF | TRBD1 | TRBJ2-7 | TRBV10-3 | .
TGTGCCACCGACACCCGACAGACGACTGGAAACACCATATATTTT | CATDTRQTTGNTIYF | . | TRBJ1-3 | TRBV28 | few
TGCGCCAGCAGCTTAACCGGGACAGGGGGTTGGGAGACCCAGTACTTC | CASSLTGTGGWETQYF | TRBD1 | TRBJ2-5 | TRBV5-1 | .
TGTGCCAGCAGCTTAGGGGAGGGGAATTCACCCCTCCACTTT | CASSLGEGNSPLHF | . | TRBJ1-6 | TRBV9 | .
TGTGCCATCAGTGGGGTAGCGGGAGGGCCATACGAGCAGTACTTC | CAISGVAGGPYEQYF | TRBD2 | TRBJ2-7 | TRBV10-3 | few
TGCGCCAGCAGCCAGGGAAAAAATAGCAATCAGCCCCAGCATTTT | CASSQGKNSNQPQHF | . | TRBJ1-5 | TRBV10-2 | .
TGTGCCACACCTTTAACCGGGGGGTTCCTAAATCAGCCCCAGCATTTT | CATPLTGGFLNQPQHF | . | TRBJ1-5 | TRBV21-1 | .
TGTGCCAGCAGCTTGCGAGACTACAGCAACTATGGCTACACCTTC | CASSLRDYSNYGYTF | . | TRBJ1-2 | TRBV5-5 | .
TGTGCCAGCAGCTCCCGAGACAGGGGCGGGACTGAAGCTTTCTTT | CASSSRDRGGTEAFF | TRBD1 | TRBJ1-1 | TRBV13 | .
TGTGCCAGCAGCCCCACAGGAGGGAACGCCTATAATTCACCCCTCCACTTT | CASSPTGGNAYNSPLHF | . | TRBJ1-6 | TRBV9 | .
TGTGCCAGTAGTATGAGAACCGGGGAGCTGTTTTTT | CASSMRTGELFF | . | TRBJ2-2 | TRBV19 | .
TGTGCCAGCAGCTTAGTGGGACTAGCGGGCAATGAGCAGTTCTTC | CASSLVGLAGNEQFF | TRBD2 | TRBJ2-1 | TRBV7-2 | .